The T cell receptor (beta chain) described here comes from a study of cytomegalovirus exposure and HLA in healthy donors (TCRdb year 2017). Study-wide context: An earlier analysis of several hundred of the donors reported about 290 Gb of sequence data and approximately 110 million unique TCR beta sequences from about 200 million T cells. An early release covering about 600 HLA-typed donors comprised approximately 300 gigabases of sequencing data and tens of millions of unique TCR sequences. Among the approximately 400 genotyped donors, approximately 77% belonged to the genetic ancestry cluster associated with self-reported Caucasian donors. The study aimed to test whether cataloging public T cell receptors could reveal signatures of past pathogen exposure. The study used immunosequencing to profile the T cell repertoires of about 670 subjects and linked those repertoires to cytomegalovirus serostatus. In addition to the first cohort of 650 to 800 subjects, a separate validation cohort of some 120 different subjects was used. To predict cytomegalovirus infection status, the study brought together high-throughput TCR immunosequencing, statistical association of individual TCRs with disease status, and machine learning. In a later analysis, previously published TCR beta repertoires from more than 500 donors were re-analyzed and high-resolution HLA genotyping was added so that TCR occurrence patterns could be studied. Rather than using new phenotypic data, the later analysis identified candidate immune exposures from TCR beta sequences and from how often those sequences occurred across donors. To decide whether each TCR beta V gene segment behaved as functional or pseudogenic, an earlier analysis of approximately 600 of the donors relied on high-throughput TCR beta sequencing. Donor age, sex, ethnicity and CMV serostatus were compiled together with the repertoire data. Genome-wide SNP genotypes for about 65% of the roughly 670 donors were used in a later genetic analysis, which treated that subset as a discovery cohort. All discovery cohort repertoires had been generated using a single sequencing platform. HLA typing included class I and class II loci at four-digit resolution. The number of donors typed differed by locus, with roughly 629-640 for A, B, C, DRB1 and DQB1, around 560 for DQA1, 606 for DPA1, and around 460 for DPB1. Four or five DR-DQ haplotypes were treated as single units for association and clustering because of strong linkage in the cohort. On average, about 200,000 unique TCR beta nucleotide sequences were sequenced per donor among 398 genotyped donors of the cohort, with 15% to 20% of those sequences being non-productive. The full study reports these points: The sequencing pipeline was judged likely to have produced a cluster of highly shared sequence variants as a technical artifact. The classifier was reported to diagnose cytomegalovirus status with high specificity and sensitivity in both the original cohort and the validation cohort. In an earlier analysis of about 540 of the donors, most TCR beta V segments were observed in productive rearrangements about 87% or about 30% of the time, broadly matching IMGT annotations. At a false discovery rate of 0.05, a later analysis linked 15,000 to 20,000 TCR beta sequences to specific HLA alleles. In a later analysis, the rate of TCR association differed among HLA loci, with DRB1 alleles having the most associated TCRs and HLA-C alleles having the fewest. A further reported finding was that TCR beta sequences accurately predicted the HLA-A and HLA-B alleles for most subjects in the first cohort. An association between a missense DCLRE1C variant and V-gene and J-gene trimming of TCR beta chains was found in a later genetic analysis and replicated in an independent cohort. Three of the identified cytomegalovirus-associated TCR beta chains were confirmed in vitro to be specific for cytomegalovirus antigens. A total of some 180 TCR beta chains were listed by the study as associated with cytomegalovirus. In a later genetic analysis, fewer N-insertions in productive TCRs were reported among donors in an Asian-associated ancestry cluster than the roughly 670-donor mean. It was suggested by the authors that the approach could potentially be generalized to other disease states and immunological phenotypes. Because the 87-base-pair reads could not distinguish some IMGT-functional V segments, including TRBV6-2 and TRBV6-3, those segments were excluded. HLA typing was unavailable for some donors at each locus, so association tests used only the typed subset. When HLA alleles, especially DR and DQ, strongly co-occurred, TCR associations were difficult to assign to individual alleles. A later analysis reported that several top co-occurrence clusters appeared linked to parvovirus B19, influenza, CMV and Epstein-Barr virus. Linkage disequilibrium might explain the correlated functional status among segregating V segments, but an unknown experimental factor could not be ruled out. The earlier analysis of approximately 590 of the donors excluded around 17 rarely observed V segments, including chromosome 9 orphons, because counts were too low. The only immune exposure information available for the cohort was CMV serostatus. A later analysis found that most CMV-associated TCR beta chains appeared HLA-restricted, with HLA associations seemingly driven largely by CMV exposure. This cohort had only TCR beta chains sequenced, and the lack of alpha or paired-chain data limited which features could be detected. Most TCR sequences were observed very rarely across donors, whereas some public TCRs were present in many individuals. Compared with equally common non-associated chains, HLA-associated TCR beta chains in a later analysis were more clonally expanded and had lower generation probabilities. Sequencing depth was assumed to be roughly uniform across donors in the presence/absence analyses, though that assumption may not hold.

In regard to this clone: The clone's antigen remains unknown. No base qualities exist here, and no much larger clone lies one base off it.

In total, roughly 710 healthy bone marrow donors made up the cohort. Cohort members were all nominally healthy when sampled, although unrecorded immune exposures were likely present. The donor tested CMV seropositive and was one of the 289 seropositive cohort members. A peripheral blood sample was provided by each donor, and peripheral blood mononuclear cells were used for TCR beta sequencing. The Qiagen DNeasy Blood Extraction Kit was used to extract genomic DNA from the blood cell samples. The library was obtained by the immunoSEQ multiplex PCR assay. For the multiplex PCR, a mixture combining 60 forward primers for TCR Vbeta segments and 13 reverse primers for TCR Jbeta segments was used. Amplification of the CDR3 region of rearranged TCR beta genes was performed with a multiplex PCR assay on genomic DNA. On the Illumina HiSeq System, the amplified TCR beta libraries were sequenced as 87-base-pair reads. For the original study's pipeline: A later analysis tallied roughly 80 million unique TCR beta chains across the 666 repertoires, and around 9.9 million of those chains were shared by two or more donors. A nearest-neighbor algorithm error-corrected the raw reads and collapsed the reads into unique sequences, merging closely related sequences to remove PCR and sequencing errors. V, D and J gene segments were assigned by aligning CDR3 sequences to IMGT reference sequences. For a sequence to be retained, a match of at least six nucleotides was required to both a V gene segment and a J gene segment. Rearrangements were called productive when the CDR3 lacked stop codons and stayed in frame with V and J; all others were non-productive. CDR3 was defined by IMGT convention, running from the second conserved V-encoded cysteine to the conserved J-encoded phenylalanine. In an earlier analysis of more than 550 of the donors, sequences lacking an unambiguous match to a single V gene segment were excluded. In an earlier analysis of approximately 560 of the donors, a V segment was called functional when productive rearrangements were above 56.7%, and segregating when the standard deviation between donors exceeded 5%. A statistical classification framework was built for diagnosing cytomegalovirus status from the catalog of TCR beta chain sequences. A later analysis assigned V and J genes by comparing TCR nucleotide sequences with IMGT/GENE-DB human TR gene sequences. The TCRdist pipeline was used in a later analysis to assign CDR3 sequences and most-parsimonious VDJ recombination scenarios. In a later analysis, every TCR beta chain was defined by the combination of its CDR3 amino acid sequence and its V-gene family, and reads without a unique V-gene family were dropped. In a later analysis, fewer than 650 highly shared, low-generation-probability nucleotide sequences were removed to address suspected cross-contamination and a sequencing artifact. For each public chain, a later analysis derived a clonal expansion index from normalized ranks of inferred template counts within each repertoire. Generation probabilities in a later analysis came from a VDJ recombination model fitted to out-of-frame rearrangements, and those results were checked against IGoR. A later analysis scored TCR-TCR, TCR-HLA and TCR-CMV co-occurrence with hypergeometric tests, applying a repertoire-size bias correction to TCR pairs. False discovery rates were estimated in a later analysis by permuting HLA or CMV assignments 20 times. A later analysis grouped co-occurring TCRs with DBSCAN, adding TCRdist sequence similarity when clustering within HLA-allele-positive subsets. Repertoires with fewer than 30,000 or more than 120,000 public chains were left out of co-occurrence clustering, as were four to six repertoires with anomalous nucleotide sharing. TCRdb retrieved this table from immuneACCESS and kept in-frame rearrangements only. Not all clones are present; in checked studies, unresolved V genes account for under half, and no reason is known for the remainder. V and J calls plus clone size are reproduced from that table; the DNA served to infer D and trimming. In all, the sample holds around 100,000 clones, and approximately 78% of those were seen once. The ten largest clones add up to around 4.4% of the sample.

From the cysteine up to the phenylalanine, the CDR3 has a length of 11 residues. The DNA shown is the 33-base CDR3, in frame from base 1. Trimming costs V 5 bases and J 10 bases, and their ends lie 9 bases apart. CDR1 SGHVS and CDR2 FQNEAQ were looked up in the germline V gene. Here the chain combines TRBV7-8 and TRBJ2-1, with a weak D call of TRBD2 (6 bases match). The TCR sequence derives from a male donor in good health and CMV-seropositive. What was sequenced was PBMCs. DNA sequence: TGTGCCAGCAGCCAGACTAGGGAGCAGTTCTTC. It is translated as CASSQTREQFF.